This T cell receptor (beta chain) was retrieved from a study of OX40 agonist ivuxolimab in advanced cancers. About the research overall: An anti-OX40 (CD134) antibody with agonistic activity, ivuxolimab, was administered to patients. Study-wide results and caveats: Average numbers of expanded clones were greater in CD8+ T cells than in CD4+. Circulating CD4+ and CD8+ T cells showed clonal expansion by week 6 at 0.1 to 3.0 mg/kg.

V dropped 0 bases and J dropped 5 bases, with 13 bases sitting between them. The germline V gene has CDR1 MGHRA and CDR2 YSYEKL. The CDR3 has 15 residues. With regard to this clone: As yet, its antigen is unknown.

Some clones are missing from TCRdb's copy, which holds only in-frame ones; the method was immunoSEQ multiplex PCR. The repertoire holds around 65,000 clones, about 92% seen once, with around 15% in the top ten. The specimen was CD4+ or CD8+ T cells sorted from blood, collected in a trial of the OX40 agonist ivuxolimab. This receptor was taken from an adult with an advanced solid tumor such as melanoma, head and neck, liver or kidney cancer. The genes are TRBV4-1 and TRBJ1-2; D unresolved. Here the CDR3 DNA reads TGCGCCAGCAGCCAAGATACTCGGGCTTCATATGGCTACACCTTC. Residues: CASSQDTRASYGYTF.